The entry below gives a single T cell receptor beta chain sequence along with its context. What it binds is not known. Looked up from germline, CDR1 is ENHRY and CDR2 is SYGVKD. The V and J ends lost 6 bases and 9 bases, in that order; junction bases with no gene match: 3. The CDR3 is 12 residues long. The sample originates from a study of identical twins. Study conclusions and caveats: Within monozygotic twins, out-of-frame TCR alpha sharing was underestimated by the models.

One entry per CDR3 protein results from TCRdb running MiXCR on the 5' RACE reads. The repertoire holds around 500,000 distinct CDR3 sequences, with 13% to 15% as singletons. This same sample was also taken into another study, of yellow fever vaccine responses in identical twins. Per that paper: A vaccine T cell response that seemed partly convergent and partly personalized was reported in twins.

Sequenced sample: CD4+ T cells sorted from blood. This clonotype originated in a woman in her late teens or twenties in good health. This rearrangement joins TRBV10-3 to TRBJ2-1, with 9 bases lining up with TRBD2. This CDR3 is CAIRGLAGEQFF. CDR3 coding DNA: TGTGCCATCAGGGGACTAGCCGGTGAGCAGTTCTTC.